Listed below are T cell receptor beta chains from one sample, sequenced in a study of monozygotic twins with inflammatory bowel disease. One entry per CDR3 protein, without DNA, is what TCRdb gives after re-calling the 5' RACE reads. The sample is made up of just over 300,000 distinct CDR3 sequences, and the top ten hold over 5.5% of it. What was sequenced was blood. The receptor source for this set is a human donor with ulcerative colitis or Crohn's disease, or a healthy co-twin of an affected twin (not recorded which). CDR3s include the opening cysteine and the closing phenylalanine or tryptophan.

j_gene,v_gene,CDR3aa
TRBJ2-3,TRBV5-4,CASSRGQGVTDTQYF
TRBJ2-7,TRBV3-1,CASSQETGTYEQYF
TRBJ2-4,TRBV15,CATSRDPGSHIAKNIQYF
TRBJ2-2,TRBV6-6,CASNTQRDTGELFF
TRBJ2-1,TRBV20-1,CSARGRVRVTYNEQFF
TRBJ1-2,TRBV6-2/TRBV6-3,CASSYDTGGVYGYTF
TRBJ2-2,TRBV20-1,CSARSSGSKIGELFF
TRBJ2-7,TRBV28,CASSQGPPTGSYEQYF
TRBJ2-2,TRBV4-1,CASSQVGWWVAGDPYTGELFF
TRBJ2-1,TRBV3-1,CASSLDYNYNEQFF
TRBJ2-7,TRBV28,CASSILQGSSYEQYF
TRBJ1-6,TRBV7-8,CASSSTGDRGSSPLHF
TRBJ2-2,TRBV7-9,CASGQYDGELFF